What follows are 4 T cell receptor beta chains derived from one specimen sequenced in a study of metastatic and nonmetastatic thyroid tumors. Prior to thyroid surgery, none of the patients had received any treatment. TCRdb called clones again from the PCR reads with MiXCR. Of tens of thousands of clones detected, roughly 20% appear once; the ten largest clones hold around 4%. The sequencing sample was made of adjacent normal tissue. These receptor sequences come from a female donor with papillary thyroid cancer or a benign thyroid nodule (not recorded which). Some clones in this sample may be carry-over from other donors' samples.

In regard to this clone: This may come from a read error, since a much larger clone is one base off. This chain uses TRBV11-3 with TRBJ2-1; D unresolved. The length of the CDR3 is 13 residues. Trimming pared 4 bases from V and 13 bases from J, leaving 17 bases between. The germline V gene encodes CDR1 SGHNT and CDR2 YENEEA. The CDR3 loop reads CASSCDLRIEQFF. The CDR3 DNA reads as TGTGCCAGCAGCTGTGATCTCAGAATCGAACAGTTCTTC.

The chain uses TRBV20-1 and TRBJ1-6; D unresolved. Per the germline V gene, CDR1 is DFQATT and CDR2 is SNEGSKA (reference sequence). This CDR3 has 18 residues. V lost 6 bases to trimming and J lost 0 bases, with 21 bases between them. The CDR3 sequence: CSAPDPRPQSSYNSPLHF. Here the CDR3 DNA reads TGCAGTGCACCAGACCCCCGGCCTCAGAGCTCCTATAATTCACCCCTCCACTTT.

There are many counts of this clone. A much larger clonotype is one base distant, so this may be a read error. The sample has other DNA sequences that encode this CDR3 too. The V call is TRBV20-1, the J call TRBJ1-2, with 9 nucleotides matching TRBD1. Germline loops: CDR1 DFQATT, CDR2 SNEGSKA (reference sequence). The trim removed 3 bases at V and 5 bases at J, leaving 7 bases unmatched. This CDR3 is 14 amino acids long. CDR3 coding DNA: TGCAGTGCTAGGGCGGACAGGGGTGCTTATGGCTACACCTTC. Amino acids: CSARADRGAYGYTF.

This clone was recorded many times. V is TRBV12-3 or TRBV12-4 and J is TRBJ1-1; a possible D gene is TRBD1 (6 bases). Trimming took 10 bases from V and 6 from J, leaving 24 bases between them. The CDR3 is made up of 15 amino acids. CDR3 in amino acids: CATGRGPIKRAEAFF. The DNA for the CDR3 is TGTGCCACGGGCAGGGGTCCGATTAAGAGGGCTGAAGCTTTCTTT.